The clone carrying this T cell receptor beta chain was counted a single time. Antigen unknown. The sample comes from a study of T cells in localized non-small cell lung cancer. Study-level findings and limits: Since sequencing was restricted to only one region of the tumor, intratumor heterogeneity remains a possibility.

Generated by immunoSEQ multiplex PCR, the TCRdb table keeps only in-frame clones and is missing some. The sample includes 20,000 to 30,000 clones, 80% to 90% of them seen just once. The origin of this receptor is a woman aged 35-70 years with stage I lung adenocarcinoma. The sequenced sample was peripheral blood, obtained before any cancer treatment.

This CDR3 is CASSFISGEETQYF. The CDR3 DNA sequence: TGTGCCAGCAGCTTTATCTCGGGGGAAGAGACCCAGTACTTC. The genes are TRBV7-2 and TRBJ2-5, with D maybe TRBD2 (6 bases). Trimming pared 3 bases from V and 3 bases from J, leaving 11 bases between. Germline V gene lookup returns CDR1 SGHTA and CDR2 FQGNSA. This CDR3 is 14 amino acids long. The full variable domain, completed using reference TRBV7-2 and TRBJ2-5, is GAGVSQSPSNKVTEKGKDVELRCDPISGHTALYWYRQSLGQGLEFLIYFQGNSAPDKSGLPSDRFSAERTGGSVSTLTIQRTQQEDSAVYLCASSFISGEETQYFGPGTRLLVL.